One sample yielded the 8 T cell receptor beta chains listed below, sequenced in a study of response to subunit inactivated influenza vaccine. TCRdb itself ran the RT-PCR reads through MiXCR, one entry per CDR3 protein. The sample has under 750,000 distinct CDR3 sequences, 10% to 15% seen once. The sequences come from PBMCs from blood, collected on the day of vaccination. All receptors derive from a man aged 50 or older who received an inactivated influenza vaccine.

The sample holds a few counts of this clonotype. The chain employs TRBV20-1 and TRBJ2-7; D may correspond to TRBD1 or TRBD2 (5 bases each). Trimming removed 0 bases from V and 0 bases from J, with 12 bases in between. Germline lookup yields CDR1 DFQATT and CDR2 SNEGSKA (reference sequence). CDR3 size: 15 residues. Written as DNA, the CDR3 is TGCAGTGCTAGAGATCTGGGGGACCACTCCTACGAGCAGTACTTC. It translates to CSARDLGDHSYEQYF.

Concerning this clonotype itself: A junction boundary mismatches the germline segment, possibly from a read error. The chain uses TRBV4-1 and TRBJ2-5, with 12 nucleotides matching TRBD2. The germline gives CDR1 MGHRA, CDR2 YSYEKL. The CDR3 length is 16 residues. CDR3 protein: CASSKEGLAGQETQYF. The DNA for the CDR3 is TGCGCCAGCAGCAAAGAAGGACTAGCGGGACAAGAGACCCAGTACTTC.

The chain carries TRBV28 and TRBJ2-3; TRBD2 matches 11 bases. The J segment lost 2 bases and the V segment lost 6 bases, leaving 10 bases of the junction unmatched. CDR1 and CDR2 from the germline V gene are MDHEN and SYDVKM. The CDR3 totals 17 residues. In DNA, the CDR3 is TGTGCCAGCAGGATCCGACTAGCGGGGAGTATCACAGATACGCAGTATTTT. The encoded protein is CASRIRLAGSITDTQYF. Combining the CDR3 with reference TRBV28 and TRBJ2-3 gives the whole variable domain DVKVTQSSRYLVKRTGEKVFLECVQDMDHENMFWYRQDPGLGLRLIYFSYDVKMKEKGDIPEGYSVSREKKERFSLILESASTNQTSMYLCASRIRLAGSITDTQYFGPGTRLTVL.

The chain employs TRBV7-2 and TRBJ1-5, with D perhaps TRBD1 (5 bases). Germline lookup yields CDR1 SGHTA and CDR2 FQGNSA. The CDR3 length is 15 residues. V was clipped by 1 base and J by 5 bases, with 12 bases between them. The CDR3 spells CASSLVTGVDQPQHF. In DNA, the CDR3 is TGTGCCAGCAGCTTAGTAACAGGAGTCGATCAGCCCCAGCATTTT.

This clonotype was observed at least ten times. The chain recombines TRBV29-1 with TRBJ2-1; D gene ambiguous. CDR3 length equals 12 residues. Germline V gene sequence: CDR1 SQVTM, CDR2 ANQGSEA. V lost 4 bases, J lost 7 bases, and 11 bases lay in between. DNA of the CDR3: TGCAGCGTTGGGTTTAGGTTGAATGAGCAGTTCTTC. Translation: CSVGFRLNEQFF.

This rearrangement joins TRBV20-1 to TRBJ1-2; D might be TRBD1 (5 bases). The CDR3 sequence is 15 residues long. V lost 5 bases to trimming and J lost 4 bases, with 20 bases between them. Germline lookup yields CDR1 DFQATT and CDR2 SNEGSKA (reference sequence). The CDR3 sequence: CSARPLQGAVYGYTF. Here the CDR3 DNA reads TGCAGTGCTCGACCCTTGCAAGGGGCGGTCTATGGCTACACCTTC.

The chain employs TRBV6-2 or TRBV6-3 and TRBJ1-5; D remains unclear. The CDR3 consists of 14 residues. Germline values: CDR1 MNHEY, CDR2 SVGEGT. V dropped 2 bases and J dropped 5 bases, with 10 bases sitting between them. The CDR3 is CASSYLQEYQPQHF. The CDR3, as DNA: TGTGCCAGCAGTTACCTCCAGGAGTATCAGCCCCAGCATTTT.

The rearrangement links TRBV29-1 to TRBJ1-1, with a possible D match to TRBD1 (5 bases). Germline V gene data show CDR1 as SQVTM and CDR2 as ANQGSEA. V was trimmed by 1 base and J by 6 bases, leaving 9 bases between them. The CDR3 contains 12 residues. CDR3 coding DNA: TGCAGCGTTGAAGGCCGGGGACCTGAAGCTTTCTTT. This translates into CSVEGRGPEAFF.